The clone carrying this TCR beta chain was observed a few times. From the RT-PCR reads, TCRdb called clonotypes with MiXCR, one entry per CDR3 protein. The sample lists about 680,000 distinct CDR3 sequences, approximately 15% occurring once. Germline CDR1 is SGHRS and CDR2 is YFSETQ. The CDR3 runs 16 residues. V was pared by 7 bases and J by 0 bases, with 6 bases of the junction left unmatched. This clonotype originated in a female donor in good health, serving as a healthy control. The rearrangement joins TRBV5-1 to TRBJ2-2; 10 bases are shared with TRBD1. What was sequenced was memory CD4+ T cells from blood. The CDR3 DNA follows: TGCGCCAGCTTTGGACAGGGGGTAACGAACACCGGGGAGCTGTTTTTT. Amino acid sequence: CASFGQGVTNTGELFF.